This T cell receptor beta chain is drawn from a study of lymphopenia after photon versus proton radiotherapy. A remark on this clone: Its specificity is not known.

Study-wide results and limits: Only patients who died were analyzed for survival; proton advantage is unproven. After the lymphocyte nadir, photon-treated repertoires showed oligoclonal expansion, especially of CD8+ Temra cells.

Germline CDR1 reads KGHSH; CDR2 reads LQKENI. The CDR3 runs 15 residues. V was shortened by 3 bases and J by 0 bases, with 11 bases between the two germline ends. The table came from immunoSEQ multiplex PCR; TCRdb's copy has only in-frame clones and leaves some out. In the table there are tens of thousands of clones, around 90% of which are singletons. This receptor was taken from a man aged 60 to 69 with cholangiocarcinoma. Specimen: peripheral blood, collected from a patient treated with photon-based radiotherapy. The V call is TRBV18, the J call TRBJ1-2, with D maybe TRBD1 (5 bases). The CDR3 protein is CASSPYRQTNYGYTF. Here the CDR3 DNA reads TGTGCCAGCTCACCCTACAGACAGACTAACTATGGCTACACCTTC. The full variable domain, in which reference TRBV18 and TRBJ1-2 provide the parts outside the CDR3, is NAGVMQNPRHLVRRRGQEARLRCSPMKGHSHVYWYRQLPEEGLKFMVYLQKENIIDESGMPKERFSAEFPKEGPSILRIQQVVRGDSAAYFCASSPYRQTNYGYTFGSGTRLTVV.